This T cell receptor (beta chain) was documented in a study of metastatic and nonmetastatic thyroid tumors. Study at large: The comparison covered peripheral blood and tumor or nodule tissue in malignant and benign thyroid patients. Study-level findings and limits: It was reportedly found that TCR beta diversity was significantly higher in malignant thyroid tumors than in benign nodules, a difference seen in both blood and tumor samples.

All patients were untreated before thyroid surgery. Original analysis: To classify distant metastasis in papillary thyroid cancer, a model was built from CDR3 differences across clinicopathological groups. TCRdb used MiXCR to call clones anew from the PCR reads. Clone size and V and J calls follow TCRdb, not the original study. The table includes 30,000 to 35,000 clones, approximately 15% detected once. Germline loops: CDR1 SGHAT, CDR2 FQNNGV. CDR3 size: 14 residues. The trim removed 3 bases at V and 0 bases at J, leaving 2 bases unmatched. This clone was counted ten times or more. Its matching antigen is unknown.

This TCR was recovered from a female donor with papillary thyroid cancer or a benign thyroid nodule (not recorded which). Some clones in this sample may be carry-over from other donors' samples. The genes are TRBV11-2 and TRBJ2-7; 7 bases are shared with TRBD2. The sequenced sample consisted of blood. For the CDR3, the DNA is TGTGCCAGCAGCTTGGGCGGGAGCTCCTACGAGCAGTACTTC. Its translation is CASSLGGSSYEQYF.